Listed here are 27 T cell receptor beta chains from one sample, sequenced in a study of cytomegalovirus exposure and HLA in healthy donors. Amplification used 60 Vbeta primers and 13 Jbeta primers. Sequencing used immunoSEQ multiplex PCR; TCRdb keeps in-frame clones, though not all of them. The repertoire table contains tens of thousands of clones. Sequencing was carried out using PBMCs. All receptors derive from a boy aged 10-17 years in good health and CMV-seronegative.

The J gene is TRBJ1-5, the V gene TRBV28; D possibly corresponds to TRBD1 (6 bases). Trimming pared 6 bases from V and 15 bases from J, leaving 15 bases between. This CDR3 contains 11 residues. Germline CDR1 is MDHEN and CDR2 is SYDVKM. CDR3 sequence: CASSGGAPRHF. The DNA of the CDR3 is TGTGCCAGCAGCGGGGGGGCCCCACGGCATTTT.

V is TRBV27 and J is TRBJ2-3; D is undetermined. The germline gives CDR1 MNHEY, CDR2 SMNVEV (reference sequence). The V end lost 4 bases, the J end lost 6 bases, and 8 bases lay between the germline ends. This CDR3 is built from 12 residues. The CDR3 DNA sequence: TGTGCCAGCAGTTCTCTATGGGATACGCAGTATTTT. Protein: CASSSLWDTQYF.

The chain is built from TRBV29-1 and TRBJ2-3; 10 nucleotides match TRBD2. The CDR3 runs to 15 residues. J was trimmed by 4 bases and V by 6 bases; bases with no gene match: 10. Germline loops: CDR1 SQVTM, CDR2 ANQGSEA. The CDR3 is CSVRRLAGSPDTQYF. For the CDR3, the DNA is TGCAGCGTACGCCGACTAGCGGGTAGCCCAGATACGCAGTATTTT.

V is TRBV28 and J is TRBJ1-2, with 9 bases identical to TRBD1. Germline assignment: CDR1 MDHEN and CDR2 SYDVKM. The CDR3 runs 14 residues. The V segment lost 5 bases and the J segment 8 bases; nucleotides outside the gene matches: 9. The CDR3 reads CASSIPGQGTGYTF. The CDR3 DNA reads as TGTGCCAGCAGTATCCCGGGACAGGGAACGGGCTACACCTTC.

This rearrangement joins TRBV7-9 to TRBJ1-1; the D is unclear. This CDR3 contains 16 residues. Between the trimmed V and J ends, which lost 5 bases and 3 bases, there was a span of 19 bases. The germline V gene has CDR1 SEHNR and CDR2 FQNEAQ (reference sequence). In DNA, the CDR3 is TGTGCCAGCAGCCTGGTGCCCGGGATGGGTTACACTGAAGCTTTCTTT. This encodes CASSLVPGMGYTEAFF.

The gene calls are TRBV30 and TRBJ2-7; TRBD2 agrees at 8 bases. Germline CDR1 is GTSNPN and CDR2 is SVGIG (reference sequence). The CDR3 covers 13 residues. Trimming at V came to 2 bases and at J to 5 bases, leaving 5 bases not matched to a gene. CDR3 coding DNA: TGTGCCTGGAGTTCCGGGGGGGCCGACGAGCAGTACTTC. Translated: CAWSSGGADEQYF.

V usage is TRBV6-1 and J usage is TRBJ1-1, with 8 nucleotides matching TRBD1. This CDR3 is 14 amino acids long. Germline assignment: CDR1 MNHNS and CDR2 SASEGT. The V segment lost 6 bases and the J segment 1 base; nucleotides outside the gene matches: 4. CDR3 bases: TGTGCCAGCAGGGCCGGGACAGGGAACACTGAAGCTTTCTTT. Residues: CASRAGTGNTEAFF.

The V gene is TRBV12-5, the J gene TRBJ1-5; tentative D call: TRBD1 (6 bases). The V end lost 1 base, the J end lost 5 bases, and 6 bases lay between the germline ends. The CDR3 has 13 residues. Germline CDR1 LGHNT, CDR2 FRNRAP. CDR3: CASGLAGDQPQHF. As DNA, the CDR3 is TGTGCTAGTGGTTTGGCAGGGGATCAGCCCCAGCATTTT.

The CDR3 DNA sequence: TGTGCCAGCAGTTTTTATTATCAGGGTAACGAGCAGTACTTC. Translated, it gives CASSFYYQGNEQYF. The chain combines TRBV27 with TRBJ2-7; possible D gene TRBD1, 5 bases. V lost 3 bases and J 5 bases, leaving 14 bases between the germline ends. Germline loops: CDR1 MNHEY, CDR2 SMNVEV (reference sequence). The CDR3 loop spans 14 amino acids.

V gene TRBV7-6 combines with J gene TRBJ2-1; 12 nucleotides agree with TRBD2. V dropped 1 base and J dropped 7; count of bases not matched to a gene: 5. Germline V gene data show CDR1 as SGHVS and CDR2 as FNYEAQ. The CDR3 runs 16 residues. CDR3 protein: CASSLVTSGSPNEQFF. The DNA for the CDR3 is TGTGCCAGCAGCTTAGTGACTAGCGGGAGCCCGAATGAGCAGTTCTTC.

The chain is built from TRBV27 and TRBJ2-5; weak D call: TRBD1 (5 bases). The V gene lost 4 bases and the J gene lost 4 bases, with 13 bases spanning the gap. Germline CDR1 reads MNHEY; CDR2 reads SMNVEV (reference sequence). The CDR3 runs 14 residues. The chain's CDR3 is CASSYKGQAETQYF. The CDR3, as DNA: TGTGCCAGCAGTTATAAGGGGCAGGCAGAGACCCAGTACTTC.

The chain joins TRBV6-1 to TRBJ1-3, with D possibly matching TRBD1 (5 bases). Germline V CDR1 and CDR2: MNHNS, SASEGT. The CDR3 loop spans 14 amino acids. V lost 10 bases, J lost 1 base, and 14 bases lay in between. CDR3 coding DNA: TGTGCCACCGGGGGTTGGCCGTCTGGAAACACCATATATTTT. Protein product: CATGGWPSGNTIYF.

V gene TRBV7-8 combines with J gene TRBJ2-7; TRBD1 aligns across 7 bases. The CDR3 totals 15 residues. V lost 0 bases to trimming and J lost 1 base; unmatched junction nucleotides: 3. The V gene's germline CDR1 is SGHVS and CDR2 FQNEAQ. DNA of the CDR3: TGTGCCAGCAGCTTAGCAGGGGGCGCGTCCTACGAGCAGTACTTC. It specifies CASSLAGGASYEQYF.

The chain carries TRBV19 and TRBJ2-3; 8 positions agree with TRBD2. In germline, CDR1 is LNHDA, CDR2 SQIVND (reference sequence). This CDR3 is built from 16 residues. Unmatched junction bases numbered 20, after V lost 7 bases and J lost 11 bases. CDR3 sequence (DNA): TGTGCCAGTACCACCCCCCGAGGGCGGGGGGTCTTGAGGCAGTATTTT. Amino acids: CASTTPRGRGVLRQYF.

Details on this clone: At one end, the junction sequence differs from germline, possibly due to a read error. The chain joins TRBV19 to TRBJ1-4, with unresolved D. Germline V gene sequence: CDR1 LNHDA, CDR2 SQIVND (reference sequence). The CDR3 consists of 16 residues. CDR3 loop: CVSSGIEGATNEKLFF. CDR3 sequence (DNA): TGTGTCAGTAGCGGAATAGAGGGCGCAACTAATGAAAAACTGTTTTTT. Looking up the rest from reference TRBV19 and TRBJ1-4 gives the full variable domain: DGGITQSPKYLFRKEGQNVTLSCEQNLNHDAMYWYRQDPGQGLRLIYYSQIVNDFQKGDIAEGYSVSREKKESFPLTVTSAQKNPTAFYLCVSSGIEGATNEKLFFGSGTQLSVL.

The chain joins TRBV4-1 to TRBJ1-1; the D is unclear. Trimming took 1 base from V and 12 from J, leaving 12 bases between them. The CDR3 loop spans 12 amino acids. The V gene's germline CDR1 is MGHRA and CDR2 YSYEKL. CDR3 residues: CASSQGGRVTFF. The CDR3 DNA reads TGCGCCAGCAGCCAAGGAGGGAGAGTGACTTTCTTT.

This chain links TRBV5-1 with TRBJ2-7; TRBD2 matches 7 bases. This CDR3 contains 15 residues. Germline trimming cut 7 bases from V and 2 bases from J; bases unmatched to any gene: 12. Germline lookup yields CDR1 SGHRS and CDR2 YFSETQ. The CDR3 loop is CASSPGSGWTYEQYF. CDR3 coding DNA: TGCGCCAGCTCCCCGGGTAGCGGGTGGACCTACGAGCAGTACTTC.

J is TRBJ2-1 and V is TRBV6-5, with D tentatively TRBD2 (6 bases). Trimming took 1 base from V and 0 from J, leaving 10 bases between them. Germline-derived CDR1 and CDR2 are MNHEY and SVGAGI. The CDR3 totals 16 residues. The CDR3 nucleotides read TGTGCCAGCAGTTACTGGAGGGTTGCCTCCTACAATGAGCAGTTCTTC. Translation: CASSYWRVASYNEQFF.

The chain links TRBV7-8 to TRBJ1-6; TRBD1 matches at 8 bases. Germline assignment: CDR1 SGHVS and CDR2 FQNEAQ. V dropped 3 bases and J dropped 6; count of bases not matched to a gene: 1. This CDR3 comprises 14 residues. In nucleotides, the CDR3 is TGTGCCAGCAGCTTTCAGGGGGCTAATTCACCCCTCCACTTT. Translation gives CASSFQGANSPLHF.

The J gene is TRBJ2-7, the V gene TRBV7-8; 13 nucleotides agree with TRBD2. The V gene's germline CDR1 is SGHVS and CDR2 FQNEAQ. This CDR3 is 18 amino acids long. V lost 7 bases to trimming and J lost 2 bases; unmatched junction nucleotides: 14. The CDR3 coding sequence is TGTGCCAGCATCCCGAAAGGGACTAGCGGGAAGGGCCCCTACGAGCAGTACTTC. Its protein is CASIPKGTSGKGPYEQYF.

CDR3 DNA: TGCGCCAGCAGCCAAACCTCCCCGGGGGGCGTCCGTCGCGGCACTGAAGCTTTCTTT. Its translation is CASSQTSPGGVRRGTEAFF. V gene TRBV4-1 combines with J gene TRBJ1-1, with D perhaps matching TRBD1 (6 bases). The germline V gene encodes CDR1 MGHRA and CDR2 YSYEKL. This CDR3 spans 19 amino acids. Deletions cut 2 bases from V and 4 bases from J, with 26 bases between.

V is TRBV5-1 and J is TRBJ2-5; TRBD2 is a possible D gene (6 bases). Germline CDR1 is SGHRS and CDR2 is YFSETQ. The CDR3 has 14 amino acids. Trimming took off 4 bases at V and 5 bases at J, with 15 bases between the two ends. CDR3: CASSADGGAETQYF. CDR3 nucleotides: TGCGCCAGCAGCGCGGACGGCGGGGCGGAGACCCAGTACTTC.

In nucleotides, the CDR3 is TGTGCCAGCAGCCCCCCCGGTAGTGGGACTAGCGGGAGGTATACGCAGTATTTT. Translating it yields CASSPPGSGTSGRYTQYF. J is TRBJ2-3 and V is TRBV7-3, with TRBD2 matching 15 bases. This CDR3 has 18 residues. Trimming at V came to 5 bases and at J to 7 bases, leaving 13 bases not matched to a gene. The V gene's germline CDR1 is SGHTA and CDR2 FQGTGA.

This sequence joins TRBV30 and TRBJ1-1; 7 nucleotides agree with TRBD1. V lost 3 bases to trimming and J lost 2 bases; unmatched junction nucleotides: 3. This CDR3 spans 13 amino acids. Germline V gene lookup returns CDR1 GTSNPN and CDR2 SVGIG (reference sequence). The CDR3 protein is CAWSGDSNTEAFF. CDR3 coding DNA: TGTGCCTGGAGCGGGGACAGCAACACTGAAGCTTTCTTT. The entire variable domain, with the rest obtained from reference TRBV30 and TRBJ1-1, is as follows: SQTIHQWPATLVQPVGSPLSLECTVEGTSNPNLYWYRQAAGRGLQLLFYSVGIGQISSEVPQNLSASRPQDRQFILSSKKLLLSDSGFYLCAWSGDSNTEAFFGQGTRLTVV.

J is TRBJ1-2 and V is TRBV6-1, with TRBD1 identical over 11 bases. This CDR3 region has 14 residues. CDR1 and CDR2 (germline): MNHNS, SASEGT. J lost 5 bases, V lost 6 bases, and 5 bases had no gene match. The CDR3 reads CASSGTGGWYGYTF. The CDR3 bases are TGTGCCAGCAGCGGGACAGGGGGATGGTATGGCTACACCTTC.

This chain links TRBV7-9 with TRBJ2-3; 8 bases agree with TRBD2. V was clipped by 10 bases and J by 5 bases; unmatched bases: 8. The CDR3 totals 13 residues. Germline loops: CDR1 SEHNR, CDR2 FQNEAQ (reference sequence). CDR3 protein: CATIFGGGDTQYF. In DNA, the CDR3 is TGTGCCACGATTTTCGGGGGGGGAGATACGCAGTATTTT.

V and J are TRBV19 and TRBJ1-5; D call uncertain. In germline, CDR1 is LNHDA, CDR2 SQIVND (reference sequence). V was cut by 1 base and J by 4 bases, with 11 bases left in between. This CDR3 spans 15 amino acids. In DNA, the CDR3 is TGTGCCAGTAGTATAGGGAACAGCGGGAATCAGCCCCAGCATTTT. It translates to CASSIGNSGNQPQHF.